This TCR beta chain was captured by sequencing in a study of blood T cell repertoires in COVID-19. Study-wide context: PBMCs, B-cell-depleted T cells, or T cells provided the cDNA or gDNA that made up the material.

In the source study's methods: From reference gene primer amplification, estimates of nucleated cell counts were derived. The protocol was immunoSEQ multiplex PCR, while the TCRdb copy is restricted to in-frame clones and leaves out a portion. V and J calls and clone size are given by that table; D and trimming were obtained from the DNA. The table has about 210,000 clones, roughly 91% seen once. The receptor was isolated from a young man in a cohort exposed to, infected with or recovered from COVID-19 (not recorded which). The specimen sequenced was PBMCs or T cells enriched from blood (not recorded which).

The DNA for the CDR3 is TGTGCCAGCAGTCGCAGCGGGACCTACGAGCAGTACTTC. It translates to CASSRSGTYEQYF. This chain connects TRBV3-1 (or the pseudogene TRBV3-2) to TRBJ2-7; 7 positions match TRBD2. Germline assignment: CDR1 LGHDT and CDR2 YNNKEL (reference sequence). Unmatched junction bases numbered 4, after V lost 6 bases and J lost 2 bases. This CDR3 comprises 13 residues.